Below, 11 T cell receptor beta chains from the same sample are listed, as sequenced in a study of T cell repertoires in cytomegalovirus infection. TCRdb called the reads again in MiXCR, with one record for every CDR3 protein. The table has fewer than 350,000 distinct CDR3 sequences, more than 9% seen once. The sequenced sample was PBMCs. These receptors originate from a human donor in good health (CMV status not recorded). Some clones in this sample may be carry-over from other donors' samples.

The table lists this clonotype with many counts. The chain employs TRBV7-2 and TRBJ1-1, with D tentatively TRBD1 (5 bases). The germline gives CDR1 SGHTA, CDR2 FQGNSA. Trimming left V 5 bases short and J 0 bases short, with 10 bases between. The CDR3 has 14 residues. The CDR3 loop is CASSQGPMNTEAFF. CDR3 DNA: TGTGCCAGCAGCCAGGGACCCATGAACACTGAAGCTTTCTTT.

In its sample, this clonotype was seen many times. The genes are TRBV7-2 and TRBJ1-5; D gene ambiguous. The CDR3 sequence is 18 residues long. Trimming removed 10 bases from V and 4 bases from J, with 29 bases in between. Germline V gene sequence: CDR1 SGHTA, CDR2 FQGNSA. CDR3 protein: CATKWDCVGKQTNQPQHF. The CDR3 nucleotides read TGTGCCACCAAATGGGATTGCGTGGGCAAGCAAACTAATCAGCCCCAGCATTTT.

In its sample, this clonotype was seen many times. J is TRBJ1-2 and V is TRBV4-3; D is unclear. The germline V and J ends were trimmed by 0 bases and 4 bases, with 21 bases remaining between them. Germline lookup yields CDR1 LGHNA and CDR2 YSLEER. The CDR3 is made up of 18 amino acids. This CDR3 reads CASSQEAGGNSRPYGYTF. CDR3 DNA: TGCGCCAGCAGCCAAGAGGCCGGAGGCAACAGCCGGCCCTATGGCTACACCTTC.

This clonotype was seen only a few times. Here the CDR3 DNA reads TGTGCCAGCAGTGTCGTGGGGATCCCGGGGGCCGGGGAGCTGTTTTTT. This translates into CASSVVGIPGAGELFF. The V gene is TRBV6-2 or TRBV6-3, the J gene TRBJ2-2, with D perhaps TRBD2 (6 bases). V shed 5 bases and J shed 6 bases, with 19 bases lying between them. CDR1 and CDR2 (germline): MNHEY, SVGEGT. The CDR3 covers 16 residues.

CDR3 DNA: TGTGCCAGCAGCCCGGGAAGGCACTACGAGCAGTACTTC. Its translation: CASSPGRHYEQYF. The gene calls are TRBV11-2 and TRBJ2-7; tentative D call: TRBD2 (5 bases). V dropped 5 bases and J dropped 3 bases, with 11 bases sitting between them. Per the germline V gene, CDR1 is SGHAT and CDR2 is FQNNGV. The CDR3 is 13 amino acids.

This clonotype was recorded many times. The V call is TRBV7-9, the J call TRBJ1-4, with 7 bases aligning to TRBD1. CDR1 and CDR2 (germline): SEHNR, FQNEAQ (reference sequence). V trimming: 7 bases; J trimming: 0 bases; junction bases outside the gene matches: 11. The CDR3 sequence is 17 residues long. CDR3 DNA: TGTGCCAGCACCGCTGGACAGGCTACGACAACTAATGAAAAACTGTTTTTT. Amino acid sequence: CASTAGQATTTNEKLFF.

This clonotype was counted ten times or more. The chain joins TRBV7-2 to TRBJ2-1; TRBD2 matches 12 bases. Looked up from germline, CDR1 is SGHTA and CDR2 is FQGNSA. V shed 0 bases and J 7 bases; nucleotides not matched to a gene: 7. The CDR3 extends over 17 amino acids. CDR3: CASSLASSGGAGNEQFF. The CDR3 DNA follows: TGTGCCAGCAGCTTAGCGTCTAGCGGGGGGGCTGGGAATGAGCAGTTCTTC.

The chain recombines TRBV25-1 with TRBJ1-3; tentatively, D is TRBD1 (6 bases). Trimming cost V 4 bases and J 2 bases, with 15 bases left between them. Per the germline V gene, CDR1 is MGHDK and CDR2 is SYGVNS. This CDR3 is 16 amino acids long. This chain's CDR3 is CASSGQRTETGNTIYF. DNA of the CDR3: TGTGCCAGCAGTGGCCAAAGGACAGAAACTGGAAACACCATATATTTT.

This chain connects TRBV12-3 or TRBV12-4 to TRBJ2-3, with 9 bases that match TRBD2. This CDR3 is 16 amino acids long. J gave up 0 bases and V 7 bases, and 8 bases lay outside the gene matches. CDR3 sequence: CASTWALAGSTDTQYF. The DNA of the CDR3 is TGTGCCAGCACCTGGGCGCTAGCGGGAAGCACAGATACGCAGTATTTT.

The chain joins TRBV27 to TRBJ2-7, with 7 bases matching TRBD1. The CDR3 is made up of 15 amino acids. V was pared by 6 bases and J by 4 bases, with 12 bases of the junction left unmatched. CDR1 is MNHEY, CDR2 SMNVEV, per germline (reference sequence). Here the CDR3 DNA reads TGTGCCAGCAGATCGACAAGGGGGCTCGGTTACGAGCAGTACTTC. Translating gives CASRSTRGLGYEQYF.

This clonotype was observed many times. The V gene is TRBV7-2, the J gene TRBJ2-1; no firm D call. V was pared by 0 bases and J by 2 bases, with 8 bases between. CDR3 length equals 15 residues. In germline, CDR1 is SGHTA, CDR2 FQGNSA. CDR3 protein: CASSLAYGAYNEQFF. CDR3 nucleotides: TGTGCCAGCAGCTTAGCGTATGGGGCCTACAATGAGCAGTTCTTC.